A selection of T cell receptor beta chains follows, all from one sample in a study of shared clonotypes between healthy human individuals. Assay used: immunoSEQ multiplex PCR; TCRdb lists only in-frame clones, some missing. The sample has about 490,000 clones, roughly 80% seen once. Sequenced sample: PBMCs. Every receptor here comes from a woman in her thirties or forties in good health. Some clones in this sample may be carry-over from other donors' samples. CDR3s include the opening cysteine and the closing phenylalanine or tryptophan. The order of the fields is clone size, CDR3 length, D gene, J gene, V gene, CDR3 protein, CDR3 DNA. A D gene is named only where the DNA matches it firmly. The size field is filled for only some rows; it gives once, few, many or a size class.

. | 15 | . | TRBJ2-1 | TRBV4-2 | CASSQVLRLADEQFF | TGTGCCAGCAGCCAAGTTCTCAGGTTGGCCGATGAGCAGTTCTTC
. | 14 | . | TRBJ2-7 | TRBV5-1 | CASSPTGSAYEQYF | TGCGCCAGCAGCCCGACAGGCTCGGCCTACGAGCAGTACTTC
. | 17 | . | TRBJ1-1 | TRBV5-1 | CASSFRIRGSTNTEAFF | TGCGCCAGCAGCTTTCGTATCCGGGGCAGTACTAACACTGAAGCTTTCTTT
. | 11 | . | TRBJ2-7 | TRBV2 | CATGRRYEQYF | TGTGCCACGGGACGGCGTTACGAGCAGTACTTC
. | 12 | . | TRBJ1-5 | TRBV28 | CASSYSNQPQHF | TGTGCCAGCAGCTATAGCAATCAGCCCCAGCATTTT
. | 13 | TRBD2 | TRBJ2-2 | TRBV10-1 | CASRGTSAGELFF | TGCGCCAGCAGAGGGACTAGTGCCGGGGAGCTGTTTTTT
few | 15 | . | TRBJ2-1 | TRBV11-3 | CASSLEGASYNEQFF | TGTGCCAGCAGCTTAGAGGGAGCTTCCTACAATGAGCAGTTCTTC
few | 14 | . | TRBJ1-1 | TRBV7-2 | CASSRGLKNTEAFF | TGTGCCAGCAGCCGGGGATTAAAGAACACTGAAGCTTTCTTT
. | 13 | . | TRBJ1-5 | TRBV6-1 | CASSVRGEQPQHF | TGTGCCAGCAGTGTCAGGGGCGAGCAGCCCCAGCATTTT
. | 15 | . | TRBJ1-5 | TRBV7-7 | CASSLGRGGNQPQHF | TGTGCCAGCAGCTTAGGGCGGGGGGGGAATCAGCCCCAGCATTTT
. | 14 | . | TRBJ2-7 | TRBV5-1 | CASSTDREAYEQYF | TGCGCCAGCAGCACGGACCGGGAAGCCTACGAGCAGTACTTC
. | 16 | . | TRBJ2-3 | TRBV14 | CASSQDVASFTDTQYF | TGTGCCAGCAGCCAAGATGTAGCAAGCTTCACAGATACGCAGTATTTT
. | 16 | TRBD1 | TRBJ1-3 | TRBV5-1 | CASSLATGNSGNTIYF | TGCGCCAGCAGCTTGGCGACAGGGAACTCTGGAAACACCATATATTTT
. | 18 | TRBD1 | TRBJ1-5 | TRBV28 | CASSSDRGRTYSNQPQHF | TGTGCCAGCAGTAGCGACAGGGGACGAACCTATAGCAATCAGCCCCAGCATTTT
few | 13 | . | TRBJ1-1 | TRBV11-2 | CASSAGMNTEAFF | TGTGCCAGCAGCGCAGGTATGAACACTGAAGCTTTCTTT
. | 15 | TRBD2 | TRBJ2-1 | TRBV9 | CASSVGTSGSNEQFF | TGTGCCAGCAGCGTAGGGACTAGCGGGTCCAATGAGCAGTTCTTC
. | 16 | TRBD1 | TRBJ2-3 | TRBV5-1 | CASSLGTGRGTDTQYF | TGCGCCAGCAGCTTAGGGACAGGTCGCGGCACAGATACGCAGTATTTT
. | 12 | TRBD2 | TRBJ2-7 | TRBV28 | CASYGGIHEQYF | TGTGCCAGCTACGGGGGGATTCACGAGCAGTACTTC
. | 17 | . | TRBJ2-1 | TRBV9 | CASSVSAGAGDGNEQFF | TGTGCCAGCAGCGTTTCCGCGGGGGCGGGAGACGGTAATGAGCAGTTCTTC
. | 15 | TRBD1 | TRBJ2-7 | TRBV6-5 | CASSYGGQGQSEQYF | TGTGCCAGCAGTTATGGGGGACAGGGTCAATCCGAGCAGTACTTC
. | 15 | . | TRBJ2-1 | TRBV28 | CASVLQGGPYNEQFF | TGTGCCAGCGTACTACAGGGAGGTCCCTACAATGAGCAGTTCTTC
many | 15 | TRBD1 | TRBJ1-1 | TRBV28 | CASSLQDRGFPEAFF | TGTGCCAGCAGTTTACAGGACAGGGGGTTTCCTGAAGCTTTCTTT
. | 15 | TRBD1 | TRBJ2-2 | TRBV2 | CASRRDRPNTGELFF | TGTGCCAGCAGGCGGGACAGGCCGAACACCGGGGAGCTGTTTTTT
. | 15 | TRBD2 | TRBJ2-2 | TRBV7-2 | CASSLRREGTGELFF | TGTGCCAGCAGCCTGCGGCGGGAGGGCACCGGGGAGCTGTTTTTT
. | 17 | TRBD2 | TRBJ2-2 | TRBV27 | CASSSRRGASNTGELFF | TGTGCCAGCAGTTCCAGGCGGGGGGCTTCGAACACCGGGGAGCTGTTTTTT